The 6 T cell receptor beta chains in this list originate from one sample, sequenced in a study of blood T cells in healthy people across ages. With a J-beta primer mix and a sample-barcoded 5' primer, a second PCR ran about 7 to 12 cycles. TCRdb re-derived calls from the 5' RACE reads in MiXCR, one entry per CDR3 protein. The sample includes approximately 800,000 distinct CDR3 sequences, approximately 53% seen only once; the top ten take roughly 24%. Sample: blood. The receptors derive from a middle-aged man in good health.

The CDR3 coding sequence is TGTGCCAGCAGCATACCGGGACTAGCGGGGGGTCGTCAAGAGACCCAGTACTTC. Amino acid sequence: CASSIPGLAGGRQETQYF. The chain is built from TRBV7-9 and TRBJ2-5; 15 nucleotides align to TRBD2. Germline trimming cut 5 bases from V and 2 bases from J; bases unmatched to any gene: 9. This CDR3 comprises 18 residues. CDR1 is SEHNR, CDR2 FQNEAQ, per germline (reference sequence).

The chain has TRBV7-9 and TRBJ2-3; D is ambiguous. From germline, CDR1 is SEHNR and CDR2 FQNEAQ (reference sequence). The CDR3 consists of 12 residues. Trimming left V 3 bases short and J 2 bases short, with 3 bases between. The CDR3 protein is CASSFFTDTQYF. In DNA form, the CDR3 reads TGTGCCAGCAGCTTTTTCACAGATACGCAGTATTTT.

The V call is TRBV5-1, the J call TRBJ2-5; possible D gene TRBD1, 5 bases. Germline CDR1 reads SGHRS; CDR2 reads YFSETQ. The V end lost 0 bases, the J end lost 4 bases, and 13 bases lay between the germline ends. CDR3 size: 15 residues. CDR3 DNA: TGCGCCAGCAGCTTGGGGTCAGGGTTCGCAGAGACCCAGTACTTC. Protein: CASSLGSGFAETQYF.

The chain joins TRBV20-1 to TRBJ2-7, with 16 positions matching TRBD2. J gave up 7 bases and V 5 bases, and 14 bases lay outside the gene matches. Looked up from germline, CDR1 is DFQATT and CDR2 is SNEGSKA (reference sequence). This CDR3 has 17 amino acids. The CDR3 loop reads CSAGTSGGGITHDEQYF. As DNA, the CDR3 is TGCAGTGCTGGGACTAGCGGGGGGGGTATAACTCACGATGAGCAGTACTTC.

This clonotype was counted a few times. The chain is built from TRBV5-1 and TRBJ2-7; weak D call: TRBD2 (6 bases). Trimming removed 4 bases from V and 0 bases from J, with 17 bases in between. Germline V lookup: CDR1 SGHRS, CDR2 YFSETQ. CDR3 size: 16 residues. The CDR3 DNA reads as TGCGCCAGCAGCCTGTACACGGCCGGGAGCTCCTACGAGCAGTACTTC. Translating gives CASSLYTAGSSYEQYF.

This sequence joins TRBV20-1 and TRBJ2-1; D unclear. The CDR3 totals 11 residues. CDR1 and CDR2 from the germline V gene are DFQATT and SNEGSKA (reference sequence). V lost 5 bases and J 9 bases, leaving 11 bases between the germline ends. The CDR3 DNA follows: TGCAGTGCTCCCTTGTTTGTTGAGCAGTTCTTC. Translation: CSAPLFVEQFF.